Following are 21 T cell receptor beta chains from one sample sequenced in a study of early stage breast cancer tumors. TCRdb keeps only in-frame clones here, not all; method: immunoSEQ multiplex PCR. The sample has roughly 58,000 clones, 90% to 95% seen once. Material: blood. All receptors come from a person aged 65 to 85 with breast cancer.

This clone appeared a single time. The V call is TRBV28, the J call TRBJ2-7, with 8 bases aligning to TRBD1. Germline CDR1 reads MDHEN; CDR2 reads SYDVKM. Trimming took 6 bases from V and 4 from J; bases not matched to a gene: 11. This CDR3 is built from 15 residues. The CDR3 DNA reads as TGTGCCAGCAGACAGGCAGGGGGCCTGGGGTACGAGCAGTACTTC. This sequence encodes CASRQAGGLGYEQYF.

The chain joins TRBV30 to TRBJ2-1, with 9 positions matching TRBD1. The length of the CDR3 is 15 residues. V lost 3 bases and J lost 1; bases outside the gene matches: 4. Germline assignment: CDR1 GTSNPN and CDR2 SVGIG (reference sequence). The CDR3 coding sequence is TGTGCCTGGAGCACGGGACAGGGATCCTACAATGAGCAGTTCTTC. As protein: CAWSTGQGSYNEQFF.

The chain links TRBV11-2 to TRBJ2-1; weak D call: TRBD2 (5 bases). V dropped 4 bases and J dropped 8 bases, with 18 bases sitting between them. This CDR3 comprises 15 residues. Germline V gives CDR1 SGHAT, CDR2 FQNNGV. CDR3 protein: CASSSRTPAPHEQFF. Written as DNA, the CDR3 is TGTGCCAGCAGCTCTCGGACTCCCGCTCCCCATGAGCAGTTCTTC. Full variable domain (missing parts from reference TRBV11-2 and TRBJ2-1): EAGVAQSPRYKIIEKRQSVAFWCNPISGHATLYWYQQILGQGPKLLIQFQNNGVVDDSQLPKDRFSAERLKGVDSTLKIQPAKLEDSAVYLCASSSRTPAPHEQFFGPGTRLTVL.

This clone is a singleton in its sample. The genes are TRBV15 and TRBJ1-1, with 8 bases identical to TRBD1. Per germline, CDR1 LNHNV and CDR2 YYDKDF (reference sequence). The CDR3 is 17 amino acids. V gave up 1 base and J gave up 0 bases; unmatched junction bases: 7. CDR3 sequence (DNA): TGTGCCACCAGCAGAGTCCCAGGGGGCGCGGTGAACACTGAAGCTTTCTTT. Its protein product is CATSRVPGGAVNTEAFF. Filled out from reference TRBV15 and TRBJ1-1, the complete variable domain reads DAMVIQNPRYQVTQFGKPVTLSCSQTLNHNVMYWYQQKSSQAPKLLFHYYDKDFNNEADTPDNFQSRRPNTSFCFLDIRSPGLGDTAMYLCATSRVPGGAVNTEAFFGQGTRLTVV.

This chain links TRBV10-3 with TRBJ1-2; TRBD1 aligns across 7 bases. The V segment lost 6 bases and the J segment 3 bases; nucleotides outside the gene matches: 4. The length of the CDR3 is 13 residues. Looked up from germline, CDR1 is ENHRY and CDR2 is SYGVKD. CDR3 in amino acids: CAISDDRDYGYTF. In DNA, the CDR3 is TGTGCCATCAGCGACGACAGGGACTATGGCTACACCTTC.

CDR3 in DNA: TGTGCCAGCATATGGACAGGGGGCCTAGATGGCTACACCTTC. Its translation: CASIWTGGLDGYTF. The chain couples TRBV2 to TRBJ1-2; 11 bases agree with TRBD1. The junction had 7 bases not matched to a gene; V was cut back by 7 bases and J by 6 bases. CDR1 is SNHLY and CDR2 is FYNNEI in the germline V gene. The length of the CDR3 is 14 residues. The whole variable domain, filled in from reference TRBV2 and TRBJ1-2, reads EPEVTQTPSHQVTQMGQEVILRCVPISNHLYFYWYRQILGQKVEFLVSFYNNEISEKSEIFDDQFSVERPDGSNFTLKIRSTKLEDSAMYFCASIWTGGLDGYTFGSGTRLTVV.

V usage is TRBV7-8 and J usage is TRBJ1-2, with 9 bases that match TRBD1. The V segment lost 5 bases and the J segment 8 bases; nucleotides outside the gene matches: 9. Germline V gives CDR1 SGHVS, CDR2 FQNEAQ. The CDR3 runs 14 residues. CDR3: CASSATGGAGGYTF. In DNA form, the CDR3 reads TGTGCCAGCAGCGCCACAGGGGGCGCGGGCGGCTACACCTTC.

This chain uses TRBV5-6 with TRBJ1-1; no firm D call. This CDR3 contains 14 residues. Looked up from germline, CDR1 is SGHDT and CDR2 is YYEEEE. With 6 bases removed from V and 1 base from J, the gap between germline ends came to 13 bases. The CDR3 sequence: CASTITYGNTEAFF. The CDR3 nucleotides read TGTGCCAGCACCATAACGTACGGGAACACTGAAGCTTTCTTT.

This rearrangement joins TRBV27 to TRBJ2-3; TRBD1 agrees at 7 bases. This CDR3 comprises 18 residues. V dropped 5 bases and J dropped 2; count of bases not matched to a gene: 16. Germline CDR1 is MNHEY and CDR2 is SMNVEV (reference sequence). In DNA, the CDR3 is TGTGCCAGCAGTGACCAAATCCGACGGGACAGACACACAGATACGCAGTATTTT. Protein product: CASSDQIRRDRHTDTQYF.

CDR3 region: CASTRGPGPNNEQFF. CDR3 coding DNA: TGTGCCAGTACAAGGGGTCCAGGACCGAACAATGAGCAGTTCTTC. V usage is TRBV19 and J usage is TRBJ2-1; a weak D match, TRBD1 (5 bases). The CDR3 sequence is 15 residues long. V lost 7 bases to trimming and J lost 5 bases, with 18 bases between them. Per germline, CDR1 LNHDA and CDR2 SQIVND (reference sequence).

The J gene is TRBJ1-2, the V gene TRBV5-1; D gene uncertain. This CDR3 has 13 residues. Germline V CDR1 and CDR2: SGHRS, YFSETQ. Trimming shortened V by 0 bases and J by 0 bases, and 3 bases separated the two germline ends. The CDR3, as DNA: TGCGCCAGCAGCTTGGCGGCTAACTATGGCTACACCTTC. Residues: CASSLAANYGYTF.

The rearrangement uses TRBV6-1 and TRBJ2-7, with TRBD1 identical over 7 bases. There are 14 residues in the CDR3. With 4 bases clipped from V and 0 bases from J, the junction kept 3 bases outside the gene matches. Germline V gives CDR1 MNHNS, CDR2 SASEGT. The CDR3 reads CASSGDRNSYEQYF. CDR3 coding DNA: TGTGCCAGCAGTGGGGACAGAAACTCCTACGAGCAGTACTTC.

V and J are TRBV2 and TRBJ1-1, with D unclear. From germline, CDR1 is SNHLY and CDR2 FYNNEI. The V gene lost 4 bases and the J gene lost 0 bases, with 3 bases spanning the gap. The CDR3 extends over 12 amino acids. Written as DNA, the CDR3 is TGTGCCAGCAGTGTAGTGAACACTGAAGCTTTCTTT. Its protein is CASSVVNTEAFF.

This clone was found a few times. The V and J genes are TRBV5-6 and TRBJ1-6; D unclear. Germline values: CDR1 SGHDT, CDR2 YYEEEE. This CDR3 contains 14 residues. Trimming took 0 bases from V and 9 from J, leaving 10 bases between them. CDR3 coding DNA: TGTGCCAGCAGCTTGGCCGGGGAGGGTTCACCCCTCCACTTT. It translates to CASSLAGEGSPLHF.

This clone was seen a single time. Other DNA sequences in this sample translate to the same CDR3. The rearrangement links TRBV6-5 to TRBJ1-6, with unresolved D. The CDR3 extends over 16 amino acids. With 3 bases removed from V and 0 bases from J, the gap between germline ends came to 9 bases. CDR1 and CDR2 (germline): MNHEY, SVGAGI. CDR3 loop: CASSYSRSSYNSPLHF. DNA for the CDR3: TGTGCCAGCAGTTATTCGAGGAGCTCCTATAATTCACCCCTCCACTTT.

This clone was detected only once. The rearrangement uses TRBV9 and TRBJ2-1; D unclear. Trimming cost V 5 bases and J 6 bases, with 15 bases left between them. The CDR3 is 14 residues long. CDR1 is SGDLS and CDR2 is YYNGEE in the germline V gene. DNA of the CDR3: TGTGCCAGCAGTCTACTTACTACCCCCAATGAGCAGTTCTTC. Its protein product is CASSLLTTPNEQFF.

This clone was observed a single time. The junction differs from germline at one of its ends, possibly a read error. Here the CDR3 reads CASSDSGGTNTGELFF. The CDR3 DNA reads as TGTGCCAGCAGTGACTCAGGGGGTACGAACACCGGGGAGCTGTTTTTT. The V gene is TRBV6-6, the J gene TRBJ2-2, with TRBD1 matching 7 bases. This CDR3 spans 16 amino acids. CDR1 is MNHNY and CDR2 is SVGAGI in the germline V gene (reference sequence).

The V gene is TRBV6-1, the J gene TRBJ2-5; TRBD2 matches 10 bases. This CDR3 is built from 16 residues. V dropped 3 bases and J dropped 4; count of bases not matched to a gene: 8. Germline V gene data show CDR1 as MNHNS and CDR2 as SASEGT. The CDR3 DNA reads TGTGCCAGCAGTGATCTTCGGGCTAGCGGGAGAGAGACCCAGTACTTC. The encoded protein is CASSDLRASGRETQYF.

CDR3 in DNA: TGTGCTAGTGGTTTGCTCGGACATACCCGACCCGGGGAGCTGTTTTTT. It codes for CASGLLGHTRPGELFF. This rearrangement joins TRBV12-5 to TRBJ2-2, with D possibly being TRBD1 (5 bases). CDR3 length equals 16 residues. Germline V gives CDR1 LGHNT, CDR2 FRNRAP. V shed 2 bases and J shed 6 bases, with 16 bases lying between them.

The chain joins TRBV6-1 to TRBJ2-7; 13 bases fit TRBD2. J gave up 5 bases and V 11 bases, and 12 bases lay outside the gene matches. Germline V gene lookup returns CDR1 MNHNS and CDR2 SASEGT. This CDR3 has 15 residues. As DNA, the CDR3 is TGTGCCGGCCGAACGGGACTAGCGGGGAGGGACGAGCAGTACTTC. Translation gives CAGRTGLAGRDEQYF.

The chain links TRBV9 to TRBJ2-2, with D maybe TRBD1 (6 bases). The CDR3 extends over 17 amino acids. V gave up 0 bases and J gave up 5 bases, with 17 bases separating them. Germline loops: CDR1 SGDLS, CDR2 YYNGEE. CDR3: CASSVGRGWTETGELFF. In DNA, the CDR3 is TGTGCCAGCAGCGTAGGCAGGGGTTGGACTGAGACCGGGGAGCTGTTTTTT.